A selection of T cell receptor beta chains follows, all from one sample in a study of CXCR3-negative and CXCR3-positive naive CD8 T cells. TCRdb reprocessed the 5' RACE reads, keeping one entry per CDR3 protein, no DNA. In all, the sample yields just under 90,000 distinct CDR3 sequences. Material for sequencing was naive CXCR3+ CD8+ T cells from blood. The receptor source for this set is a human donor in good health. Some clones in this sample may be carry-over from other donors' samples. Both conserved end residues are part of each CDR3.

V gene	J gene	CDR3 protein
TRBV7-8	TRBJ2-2	CASSPYYRGTGELFF
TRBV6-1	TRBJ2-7	CASSESPHAALYEQYF
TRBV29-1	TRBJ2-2	CSVIRTSGLSGELFF
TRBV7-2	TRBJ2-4	CASSPTGLAGDGKNIQYF
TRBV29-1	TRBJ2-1	CSVEDPGTAAPYNEQFF
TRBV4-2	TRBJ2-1	CASSQDATYNEQFF
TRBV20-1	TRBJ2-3	CSARDLRGLAGGPSTDTQYF
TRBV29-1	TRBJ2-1	CSVEEGAGNEQFF
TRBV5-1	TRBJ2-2	CASSLEAGGPTGELFF
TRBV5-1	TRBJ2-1	CASSLELDYEQFF
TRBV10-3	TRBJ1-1	CAISESNWMNTEAFF
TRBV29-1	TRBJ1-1	CSVDGWGRTEAFF
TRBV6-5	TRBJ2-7	CASGFRQSYEQYF
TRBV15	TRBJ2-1	CATSPGGLYNEQFF
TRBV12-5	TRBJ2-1	CASGWSEERSNSYNEQFF
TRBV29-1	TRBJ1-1	CSVPGQNTEAFF
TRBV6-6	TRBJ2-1	CASSSSSNEQFF
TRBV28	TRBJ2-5	CASSLLQGARETQYF
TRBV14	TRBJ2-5	CASSQPEIGQGQETQYF
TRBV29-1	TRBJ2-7	CSVDWEDSYEQYF
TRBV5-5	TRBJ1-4	CASTLRTGGDEKLFF
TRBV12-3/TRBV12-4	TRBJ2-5	CASRKGQGPAKNIQYF
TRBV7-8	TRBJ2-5	CASSLGLGAETQYF
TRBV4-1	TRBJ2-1	CASSQPGITVVNEQFF
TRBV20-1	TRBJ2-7	CSARWGPEQYF
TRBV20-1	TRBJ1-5	CSASEAGGVPQHF
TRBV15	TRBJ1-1	CATSRALTKAFF
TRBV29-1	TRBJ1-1	CSAQGPGTEAFF
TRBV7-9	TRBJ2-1	CASSAGLADNEQFF
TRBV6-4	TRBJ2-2	CASSEVAGQGAGELFF
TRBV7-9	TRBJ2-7	CASSAFSGTGGNEQYF
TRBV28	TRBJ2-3	CASSLFSGGFTDTQYF